This record concerns one TCR beta chain sequence. CDR3 size: 14 residues. With 8 bases removed from V and 5 bases from J, the gap between germline ends came to 19 bases. Germline V lookup: CDR1 MDHEN, CDR2 SYDVKM. The lymph nodes were axillary draining lymph nodes from breast cancer patients. The data were taken from a study of breast tumors, draining lymph nodes, adjacent tissues. TCRdb redid the calling of the multiplex PCR reads with MiXCR, one entry per CDR3 protein. Counted here are 150,000 to 200,000 distinct CDR3 sequences, around a third occurring once; the ten biggest clones make up about 3.9%.

Sequencing input: axillary lymph node tissue. V is TRBV28 and J is TRBJ2-7; D may be TRBD1 or TRBD2 (7 bases each). The TCR was taken from a female donor with breast cancer. Some clones in this sample may be carry-over from other donors' samples. The CDR3 DNA follows: TGTGCCAGCTCGATAGGGGGCGGGAGTGACGAGCAGTACTTC. This gives the protein CASSIGGGSDEQYF.